The next 25 T cell receptor beta chains were all read from a single sample in a study of human T cells and chemical hapten exposure. TCRdb redid the calling of the RACE reads with MiXCR, one entry per CDR3 protein. The data contain around 250,000 distinct CDR3 sequences, approximately 8.6% of them seen just once; the ten biggest clones take up over 2%. Sample time point: pre-sensitization, week 0. Treatment reported: therapeutic diphenylcyclopropenone sensitization with weekly scalp DPC. Here the sequenced sample was whole blood, taken in connection with sensitization to the hapten diphenylcyclopropenone (DPC). These receptors were collected from a middle-aged woman with alopecia areata. Some clones in this sample may be carry-over from other donors' samples.

The V and J genes are TRBV7-9 and TRBJ1-4; D is unresolved. This CDR3 comprises 14 residues. The germline V gene encodes CDR1 SEHNR and CDR2 FQNEAQ (reference sequence). With 5 bases removed from V and 0 bases from J, the gap between germline ends came to 7 bases. The CDR3 DNA reads TGTGCCAGCAGCGCCAGGACAACTAATGAAAAACTGTTTTTT. Translating it yields CASSARTTNEKLFF. Supplemented by reference TRBV7-9 and TRBJ1-4, the full variable domain reads DTGVSQNPRHKITKRGQNVTFRCDPISEHNRLYWYRQTLGQGPEFLTYFQNEAQLEKSRLLSDRFSAERPKGSFSTLEIQRTEQGDSAMYLCASSARTTNEKLFFGSGTQLSVL.

The rearrangement links TRBV12-3 or TRBV12-4 to TRBJ2-7; no reliable D call. The V end was cut by 2 bases, the J end by 3 bases, with 8 bases between. CDR3 length: 13 amino acids. The CDR3 DNA reads TGTGCCAGCAGTTTAAGGCTCCTCTACGAGCAGTACTTC. Translating gives CASSLRLLYEQYF.

As for this clonotype: One end of the junction varies from germline; a read error may be responsible. J is TRBJ2-6 and V is TRBV7-3; no reliable D call. The CDR3 runs 17 residues. CDR1 and CDR2 (germline): SGHTA, FQGTGA. Written as DNA, the CDR3 is TGTGCCAGCAGTTTAAATAGCCTAATCTCTGGGGCCAACGTCCTGACTTTC. Its translation: CASSLNSLISGANVLTF.

This clonotype was counted at least ten times. This rearrangement joins TRBV28 to TRBJ1-1; tentative D call: TRBD1 (5 bases). The length of the CDR3 is 15 residues. Germline V CDR1 and CDR2: MDHEN, SYDVKM. V lost 5 bases to trimming and J lost 2 bases, with 15 bases between them. This CDR3 is CASSPEGQGNTEAFF. CDR3 DNA: TGTGCCAGCAGTCCGGAGGGGCAGGGCAACACTGAAGCTTTCTTT.

The gene calls are TRBV28 and TRBJ1-1; 7 nucleotides align to TRBD1. Germline-derived CDR1 and CDR2 are MDHEN and SYDVKM. The CDR3 length is 12 residues. V shed 5 bases and J 7 bases; nucleotides not matched to a gene: 4. As DNA, the CDR3 is TGTGCCAGCAGTGGACAGGTCGATGAAGCTTTCTTT. It codes for CASSGQVDEAFF.

This clonotype was counted a few times. The chain carries TRBV29-1 and TRBJ2-3, with TRBD2 matching over 10 bases. CDR3 size: 14 residues. V shed 7 bases and J 5 bases; nucleotides not matched to a gene: 9. CDR1 is SQVTM and CDR2 is ANQGSEA in the germline V gene. In DNA form, the CDR3 reads TGCAGCGCCCCCGCCTTAGCGGGGGGAGATACGCAGTATTTT. Amino acid sequence: CSAPALAGGDTQYF.

V and J are TRBV7-9 and TRBJ2-3; possibly TRBD1 or TRBD2 for D (5 bases each). This CDR3 is 15 amino acids long. In germline, CDR1 is SEHNR, CDR2 FQNEAQ (reference sequence). Trimming stripped 2 bases from V and 2 bases from J, with 11 bases between. The CDR3 here is CASSLYQGVTDTQYF. The CDR3 region has the DNA TGTGCCAGCAGCTTATACCAGGGAGTCACAGATACGCAGTATTTT.

A few counts support this clonotype. The rearrangement links TRBV6-5 to TRBJ2-3, with 11 bases aligning to TRBD2. J gave up 5 bases and V 5 bases, and 9 bases lay outside the gene matches. The CDR3 is made up of 16 amino acids. Germline-derived CDR1 and CDR2 are MNHEY and SVGAGI. CDR3 in amino acids: CASSKISGRARDTQYF. The CDR3 DNA is TGTGCCAGCAGTAAGATTAGCGGGAGGGCGAGAGATACGCAGTATTTT.

The table lists this clonotype with many counts. The CDR3, as DNA: TGTGCCAGCAGCGCCACTAGAGCGCAATCCTACAATGAGCAGTTCTTC. Protein sequence: CASSATRAQSYNEQFF. The chain recombines TRBV9 with TRBJ2-1; a weak D match, TRBD2 (5 bases). CDR1 and CDR2 (germline): SGDLS, YYNGEE. This CDR3 region has 16 residues. Trimming shortened V by 3 bases and J by 1 base, and 14 bases separated the two germline ends.

This clonotype was seen at least ten times. V gene TRBV7-2 combines with J gene TRBJ2-2; TRBD2 agrees at 7 bases. Looked up from germline, CDR1 is SGHTA and CDR2 is FQGNSA. The CDR3 is made up of 15 amino acids. After removal of 5 bases from V and 6 bases from J, the junction contained 9 bases not matched to a gene. The CDR3, as DNA: TGTGCCAGCAGCCTCTCAGCGGGAACCCCCGGGGAGCTGTTTTTT. Its translation is CASSLSAGTPGELFF.

In its sample, this clonotype was seen a few times. This chain uses TRBV7-9 with TRBJ2-1; maybe TRBD2 (6 bases). V was cut by 5 bases and J by 9 bases, with 23 bases left in between. The CDR3 sequence is 16 residues long. Germline V gene sequence: CDR1 SEHNR, CDR2 FQNEAQ (reference sequence). The CDR3 reads CASSPAGWGGWGEQFF. The CDR3 DNA sequence: TGTGCCAGCAGCCCCGCCGGCTGGGGAGGTTGGGGTGAGCAGTTCTTC.

This clonotype came up a few times. The genes are TRBV2 and TRBJ2-7, with TRBD2 matching 8 bases. Looked up from germline, CDR1 is SNHLY and CDR2 is FYNNEI. J was trimmed by 6 bases and V by 1 base; bases with no gene match: 2. The CDR3 sequence is 13 residues long. DNA for the CDR3: TGTGCCAGCAGTGAAGAGCGGGAGTCCGAGCAGTACTTC. The encoded protein is CASSEERESEQYF.

This clonotype occurred a few times. The chain links TRBV6-2 or TRBV6-3 to TRBJ1-2; 7 bases agree with TRBD1. The CDR3 is made up of 13 amino acids. Germline CDR1 MNHEY, CDR2 SVGEGT. V was pared by 6 bases and J by 4 bases, with 5 bases of the junction left unmatched. This CDR3 reads CASRDGTVYGYTF. The CDR3, as DNA: TGTGCCAGCAGAGACGGGACAGTCTATGGCTACACCTTC.

This clonotype was picked up a small number of times. The chain has TRBV28 and TRBJ2-2, with 12 nucleotides matching TRBD2. This CDR3 region has 17 residues. V was pared by 3 bases and J by 8 bases, with 10 bases of the junction left unmatched. In germline, CDR1 is MDHEN, CDR2 SYDVKM. The CDR3 region has the DNA TGTGCCAGCAGTTTTGCTAGCGGGAGGGCCGGTACTGGGGAGCTGTTTTTT. This translates into CASSFASGRAGTGELFF.

In this sample, this clonotype turned up a few times. The chain uses TRBV10-3 and TRBJ2-2; TRBD2 is a possible D gene (5 bases). Trimming left V 5 bases short and J 6 bases short, with 10 bases between. This CDR3 is built from 13 residues. CDR1 is ENHRY, CDR2 SYGVKD, per germline. The CDR3 DNA is TGTGCCATCAGTCCCTCCGGGGCCGGGGAGCTGTTTTTT. Translating it yields CAISPSGAGELFF.

This clonotype has more than one count but fewer than ten. The rearrangement joins TRBV28 to TRBJ2-3, with TRBD2 matching 10 bases. The length of the CDR3 is 15 residues. Germline CDR1 reads MDHEN; CDR2 reads SYDVKM. V was clipped by 6 bases and J by 4 bases; unmatched bases: 7. CDR3 residues: CASSTPAGGSDTQYF. In nucleotides, the CDR3 is TGTGCCAGCAGCACACCAGCGGGAGGGTCAGATACGCAGTATTTT.

The chain carries TRBV12-3 or TRBV12-4 and TRBJ2-7, with TRBD2 matching 9 bases. The CDR3 is 15 amino acids. With V trimmed by 6 bases and J by 5 bases, 11 bases remained unmatched. CDR3 region: CASSHLAGSNHEQYF. The CDR3 nucleotides are TGTGCCAGCAGCCATCTAGCGGGAAGTAACCACGAGCAGTACTTC.

This clonotype was counted ten times or more. CDR3 coding DNA: TGCAGTGCTAGAGATGCCAGGGCGCCTGATAACTATGGCTACACCTTC. It encodes CSARDARAPDNYGYTF. The chain combines TRBV20-1 with TRBJ1-2; D possibly corresponds to TRBD1 (5 bases). This CDR3 contains 16 residues. Deletions cut 0 bases from V and 1 base from J, with 15 bases between. Germline V gene data show CDR1 as DFQATT and CDR2 as SNEGSKA (reference sequence).

This clonotype appeared a few times. This chain uses TRBV20-1 with TRBJ2-7; TRBD1 agrees at 9 bases. The junction had 6 bases not matched to a gene; V was cut back by 6 bases and J by 6 bases. CDR3 length equals 12 residues. Germline loops: CDR1 DFQATT, CDR2 SNEGSKA (reference sequence). CDR3 in amino acids: CSATQDRGEQYF. DNA for the CDR3: TGCAGTGCAACTCAGGACAGGGGCGAGCAGTACTTC.

The chain uses TRBV7-3 and TRBJ2-5; 7 bases align to TRBD1. In germline, CDR1 is SGHTA, CDR2 FQGTGA. With V trimmed by 3 bases and J by 3 bases, 1 base remained unmatched. The length of the CDR3 is 13 residues. CDR3 amino acids: CASSLGQKETQYF. Written as DNA, the CDR3 is TGTGCCAGCAGCTTGGGACAGAAAGAGACCCAGTACTTC.

In this sample, this clonotype turned up a few times. V and J are TRBV28 and TRBJ2-1; D uncertain. Germline-derived CDR1 and CDR2 are MDHEN and SYDVKM. CDR3 size: 14 residues. V lost 3 bases to trimming and J lost 0 bases, with 6 bases between them. The CDR3 protein is CASSLKDSYNEQFF. For the CDR3, the DNA is TGTGCCAGCAGTTTGAAGGACTCCTACAATGAGCAGTTCTTC. Based on the CDR3 plus reference TRBV28 and TRBJ2-1, the full variable domain is DVKVTQSSRYLVKRTGEKVFLECVQDMDHENMFWYRQDPGLGLRLIYFSYDVKMKEKGDIPEGYSVSREKKERFSLILESASTNQTSMYLCASSLKDSYNEQFFGPGTRLTVL.

V gene TRBV4-1 combines with J gene TRBJ2-1, with TRBD2 matching over 9 bases. V shed 3 bases and J 2 bases; nucleotides not matched to a gene: 11. Looked up from germline, CDR1 is MGHRA and CDR2 is YSYEKL. The CDR3 is made up of 18 amino acids. Written as DNA, the CDR3 is TGCGCCAGCAGCCACCAAGAGGGAGGCGGGGGGGCCTACAATGAGCAGTTCTTC. Its protein product is CASSHQEGGGGAYNEQFF.

Ten or more counts support this clonotype. V and J are TRBV7-9 and TRBJ2-6, with D unresolved. Trimming stripped 7 bases from V and 1 base from J, with 14 bases between. Germline values: CDR1 SEHNR, CDR2 FQNEAQ (reference sequence). This CDR3 is built from 16 residues. CDR3: CASTSIFGSGANVLTF. As DNA, the CDR3 is TGTGCCAGCACCAGTATCTTCGGTTCTGGGGCCAACGTCCTGACTTTC.

The table lists this clonotype with many counts. The chain is built from TRBV12-3 or TRBV12-4 and TRBJ2-3; 12 nucleotides align to TRBD2. This CDR3 is 19 amino acids long. J was trimmed by 0 bases and V by 3 bases; bases with no gene match: 10. This CDR3 reads CASSLTSGSSVASTDTQYF. Written as DNA, the CDR3 is TGTGCCAGCAGTTTGACTAGCGGGAGTTCCGTAGCTAGCACAGATACGCAGTATTTT.

This clonotype turned up a few times. The chain carries TRBV7-9 and TRBJ2-3; 8 bases line up with TRBD2. The germline CDR1 and CDR2 sequences are SEHNR and FQNEAQ (reference sequence). J lost 4 bases, V lost 6 bases, and 12 bases had no gene match. The CDR3 has 16 residues. For the CDR3, the DNA is TGTGCCAGCAGGTCAAGCTCTAGCGGGTTGGCAGATACGCAGTATTTT. Encoded protein: CASRSSSSGLADTQYF.